This record looks at one TCR beta chain sequence and its context. Original processing methods: Reference gene primer amplification yielded estimated nucleated cell counts. Using immunoSEQ multiplex PCR, the repertoire was profiled, and TCRdb retains in-frame clones only, with some absent. D and trimming come from the DNA, and the V and J calls and clone size come from that table. The table records around 68,000 clones, approximately 89% of them present only once. The data are from a study of blood T cell repertoires in COVID-19. Looking at the study overall: There were acute and convalescent COVID-19 samples, and they came from the United States, Italy and Spain. PBMCs, B-cell-depleted T cells, or T cells were the source of the cDNA or gDNA that made up the material.

The V end lost 1 base, the J end lost 7 bases, and 5 bases lay between the germline ends. The germline V gene encodes CDR1 SGHAT and CDR2 FQNNGV. The CDR3 has 13 amino acids. The genes are TRBV11-2 and TRBJ1-6, with D unresolved. The specimen was peripheral blood. The TCR originated in a man over 45 with active COVID-19. CDR3: CASSLVQNSPLHF. CDR3 nucleotide sequence: TGTGCCAGCAGCTTAGTTCAAAATTCACCCCTCCACTTT.